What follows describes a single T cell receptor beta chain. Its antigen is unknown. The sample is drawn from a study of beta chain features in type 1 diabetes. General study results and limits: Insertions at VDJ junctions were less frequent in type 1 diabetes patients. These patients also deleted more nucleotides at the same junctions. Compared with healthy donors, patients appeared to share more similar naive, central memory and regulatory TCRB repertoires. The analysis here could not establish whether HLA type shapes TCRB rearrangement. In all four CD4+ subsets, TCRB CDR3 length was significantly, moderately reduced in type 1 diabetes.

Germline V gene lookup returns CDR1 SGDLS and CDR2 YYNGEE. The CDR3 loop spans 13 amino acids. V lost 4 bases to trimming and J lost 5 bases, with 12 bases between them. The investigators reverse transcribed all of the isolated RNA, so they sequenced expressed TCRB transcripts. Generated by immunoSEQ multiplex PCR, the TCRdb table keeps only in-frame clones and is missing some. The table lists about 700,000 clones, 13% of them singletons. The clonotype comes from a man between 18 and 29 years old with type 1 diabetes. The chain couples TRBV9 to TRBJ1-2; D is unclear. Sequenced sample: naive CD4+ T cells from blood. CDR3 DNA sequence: TGTGCCAGCAGCCCCCAAGGGTTATATGGCTACACCTTC. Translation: CASSPQGLYGYTF. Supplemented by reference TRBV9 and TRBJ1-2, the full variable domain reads DSGVTQTPKHLITATGQRVTLRCSPRSGDLSVYWYQQSLDQGLQFLIQYYNGEERAKGNILERFSAQQFPDLHSELNLSSLELGDSALYFCASSPQGLYGYTFGSGTRLTVV.